Here is one T cell receptor (beta chain) with its context. The data derive from a study of response to subunit inactivated influenza vaccine. From germline, CDR1 is SGHAT and CDR2 FQNNGV. V was clipped by 5 bases and J by 4 bases, with 17 bases between them. The CDR3 is made up of 15 amino acids. From the RT-PCR reads, TCRdb called clonotypes with MiXCR, one entry per CDR3 protein. The sample lists hundreds of thousands of distinct CDR3 sequences; around 11% were seen once. This same sample was also taken into another study, of T cells expressing NK-cell markers. That paper adds: It was by 5'RACE template switching with UMIs that TCR beta cDNA was made. Only alpha-beta TCR T cells were sorted in several experiments, using an anti-gamma-delta TCR antibody. As a fraction of CD8+ T cells, dominant NKG2C+ clonotypes reached roughly 1.0-7.0% in more than five donors. A few donors likewise had their CD3+CD56-NKG2C+ fraction led by these clonotypes. Whether expanded NKG2C+ T cell clones were HCMV specific stayed uncertain.

This TCR derives from a man in his fifties or sixties who received an inactivated influenza vaccine. The chain couples TRBV11-2 to TRBJ1-1, with a possible D match to TRBD1 (6 bases). Sequencing used PBMCs from blood, obtained on the day of vaccination. As DNA, the CDR3 is TGTGCCAGCAGCCCACACCGGGGGGCGGGCACTGAAGCTTTCTTT. Translating it yields CASSPHRGAGTEAFF.